The clone carrying this T cell receptor (beta chain) was recorded a few times. Its specificity is unknown. CDR1 SGHAT and CDR2 FQNNGV come from the germline V gene. The ends lost 5 bases at V and 7 bases at J; junction bases unmatched: 5. The CDR3 length is 14 residues. The sample belongs to a study of T cell responses to AZD1222 COVID-19 vaccine. Broader study findings: There were vaccine-associated CD4 TCRs across spike, dominant at 160-218 and 743-854. Increases in Spike-specific TCR breadth and depth were seen after two AZD1222 doses.

The method was immunoSEQ multiplex PCR; TCRdb's version includes in-frame clones alone and lacks a portion of them. Here the sample spans 120,000 or so clones, around 84% being singletons. V is TRBV11-2 and J is TRBJ1-4; 9 bases are a match to TRBD1. Sequencing was performed on peripheral blood, taken 28 days after the second AZD1222 dose. The sequence was obtained from an adult who received the AZD1222 COVID-19 vaccine. DNA for the CDR3: TGTGCCAGCAGCCGTGGACAGGGGACTGAAAAACTGTTTTTT. Translated, it gives CASSRGQGTEKLFF.